The text below deals with one T cell receptor beta chain. This entry belongs to a study of cytomegalovirus exposure and HLA in healthy donors. The ends lost 5 bases at V and 6 bases at J; junction bases unmatched: 6. The CDR3 is made up of 14 amino acids. Germline V CDR1 and CDR2: SEHNR, FQNEAQ (reference sequence). The PCR made use of 60 Vbeta and 13 Jbeta primers. Profiling relied on immunoSEQ multiplex PCR, and the TCRdb table lists in-frame clones only, not all of them. Of approximately 150,000 clones listed, 80% to 85% are singletons. The rearrangement links TRBV7-9 to TRBJ2-7, with 11 bases identical to TRBD1. Sequenced input: PBMCs. This clonotype was obtained from a woman in her thirties in good health and CMV-seronegative. The CDR3 sequence is CASSLGQGAGEQYF. The CDR3 DNA reads TGTGCCAGCAGCCTTGGACAGGGGGCTGGCGAGCAGTACTTC.